This T cell receptor (beta chain) was found in a study of cytomegalovirus exposure and HLA in healthy donors. Looking at the study overall: Early on, a data release was issued that held 80 million to 90 million unique TCRs from HLA-typed donors. Study conclusions and caveats: Most TCR sequences were rare, but some public TCRs occurred in many donors. In a later analysis, at a false discovery rate of 0.05, fewer than 20,000 TCR beta sequences matched HLA alleles.

The CDR3 has 14 amino acids. CDR1 SNHLY and CDR2 FYNNEI come from the germline V gene. V lost 6 bases to trimming and J lost 8 bases, with 19 bases between them. The primer mix had 60 Vbeta and 13 Jbeta primers. Per the original methods: There were 70 million to 95 million unique TCR beta chains by a later count, and approximately 10 million of them were shared. Here immunoSEQ multiplex PCR was the method, and the copy in TCRdb shows in-frame clones only, minus some. For V, J and clone size, that table is used; D and trimming come from the DNA. The sample consists of roughly 170,000 clones, approximately 84% of them appearing once. In the case of this clone: Its antigen is unidentified.

The chain has TRBV2 and TRBJ1-2; D is perhaps TRBD1 (6 bases). The clonotype originates from a girl under 18 in good health and CMV-seropositive. Sample: PBMCs. The CDR3 here is CASREQGGSGGYTF. The CDR3 DNA sequence: TGTGCCAGCAGAGAACAGGGAGGGTCCGGGGGCTACACCTTC. The variable domain in full, completed from reference TRBV2 and TRBJ1-2, reads EPEVTQTPSHQVTQMGQEVILRCVPISNHLYFYWYRQILGQKVEFLVSFYNNEISEKSEIFDDQFSVERPDGSNFTLKIRSTKLEDSAMYFCASREQGGSGGYTFGSGTRLTVV.